The TCR beta chain under discussion was sequenced for a study of post-analysis software for immune sequencing data. Background on the study: The study covered relapsing-remitting, secondary progressive and progressive-relapsing courses of multiple sclerosis.

Libraries were made from TCR beta cDNA, and they carried unique molecular identifiers. A population of roughly 0.85 to 10 million T cells gave rise to about half a million cDNA molecules. TCRdb ran MiXCR on the PCR reads and lists one entry per CDR3 protein. Of hundreds of thousands of distinct CDR3 sequences in the sample, under 70% were seen once. This clonotype showed up just a few times. Antigen: not known. Study observations and caveats: Comparison with controls showed significantly lower normalized Chao1 diversity in multiple sclerosis patients. Strong co-clustering by F measure linked samples that shared a preparation batch.

Sequencing input: blood. The clonotype was recovered from a girl between 10 and 17 years old with multiple sclerosis.

The CDR3 protein is CASRAGGETQYF. Here the CDR3 DNA reads TGTGCCAGCAGGGCCGGGGGGGAGACCCAGTACTTC. The chain carries TRBV5-5 and TRBJ2-5; 7 bases are a match to TRBD2. This CDR3 contains 12 residues. V was clipped by 5 bases and J by 5 bases; unmatched bases: 3. Germline assignment: CDR1 SGHKS and CDR2 YYEKEE (reference sequence).